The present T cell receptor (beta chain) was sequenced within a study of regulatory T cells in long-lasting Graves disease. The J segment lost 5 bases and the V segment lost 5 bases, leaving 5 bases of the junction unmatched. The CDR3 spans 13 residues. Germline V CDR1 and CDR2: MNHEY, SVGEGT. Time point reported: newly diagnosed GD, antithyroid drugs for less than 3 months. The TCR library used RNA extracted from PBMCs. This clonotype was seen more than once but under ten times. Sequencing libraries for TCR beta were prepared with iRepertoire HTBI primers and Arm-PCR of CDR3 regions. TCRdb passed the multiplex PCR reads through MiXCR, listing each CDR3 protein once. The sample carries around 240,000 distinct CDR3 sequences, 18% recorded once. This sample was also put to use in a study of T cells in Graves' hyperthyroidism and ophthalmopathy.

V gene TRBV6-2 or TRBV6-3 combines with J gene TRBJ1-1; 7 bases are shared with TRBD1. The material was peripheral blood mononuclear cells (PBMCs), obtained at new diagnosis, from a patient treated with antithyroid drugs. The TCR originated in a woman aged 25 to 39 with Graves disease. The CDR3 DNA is TGTGCCAGCAGTGAGGAACAGGGGACTGAAGCTTTCTTT. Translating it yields CASSEEQGTEAFF.